The rows below give T cell receptor beta chains drawn from one sample of a study of blood T cell repertoires in COVID-19. Generated by immunoSEQ multiplex PCR, the TCRdb table keeps only in-frame clones and is missing some. The sample has about 180,000 clones; about 82% are singletons. Sequencing was performed on PBMCs or T cells enriched from blood (not recorded which). These receptors originate from a woman aged 30 to 39 who had recovered from COVID-19. The CDR3 runs from the conserved cysteine through the conserved F or W. The D gene is left open where the match is weak. A clone size is listed for some rows: how often the clone was seen (once, few, many), or a class if it is expanded.

d_gene,j_gene,v_gene,abundance,CDR3aa,CDR3nt
TRBD2,TRBJ2-3,TRBV19,once,CASSIGRGGPERDTQYF,TGTGCCAGTAGTATAGGTAGGGGAGGGCCGGAGCGAGATACGCAGTATTTT
TRBD2,TRBJ2-3,TRBV7-8,once,CASSLVVASGRISSTDTQYF,TGTGCCAGCAGCTTAGTCGTGGCCAGCGGGAGAATTTCGAGCACAGATACGCAGTATTTT
TRBD2,TRBJ2-7,TRBV3-1/TRBV3-2,few,CASSQDPASGYEQYF,TGTGCCAGCAGCCAAGATCCGGCTAGCGGCTACGAGCAGTACTTC
TRBD1,TRBJ1-5,TRBV19,NA,CASSILTGNQPQHF,TGTGCCAGTAGTATTTTGACAGGGAATCAGCCCCAGCATTTT
NA,TRBJ2-3,TRBV2,NA,CASSETLVGIIDTQYF,TGTGCCAGCAGTGAAACACTAGTGGGGATCATAGATACGCAGTATTTT
TRBD1,TRBJ2-3,TRBV30,NA,CALGQGANSRTDTQYF,TGTGCCTTAGGGCAGGGGGCGAATTCTCGCACAGATACGCAGTATTTT
NA,TRBJ1-2,TRBV6-1,NA,CASSEARGYYGYTF,TGTGCCAGCAGTGAAGCTAGGGGGTACTATGGCTACACCTTC
TRBD2,TRBJ2-7,TRBV2,NA,CASTSGQSYEQYF,TGTGCCAGCACTAGCGGCCAATCCTACGAGCAGTACTTC
TRBD1,TRBJ2-7,TRBV6-5,NA,CASSYGGTGVGFEQYF,TGTGCCAGCAGTTACGGAGGGACAGGGGTCGGTTTCGAGCAGTACTTC
TRBD1,TRBJ2-2,TRBV18,NA,CASSPTGAANTGELFF,TGTGCCAGCTCACCAACAGGGGCAGCGAACACCGGGGAGCTGTTTTTT